The present entry profiles one TCR beta chain with its context. Its antigen remains unidentified. This specimen comes from a study of cytomegalovirus exposure and HLA in healthy donors. Study-wide background: In an earlier analysis, 90 million to 130 million unique TCR beta sequences were found from approximately 170 million T cells. The study, taken as a whole, reports: The study labeled approximately 150 TCR beta chains cytomegalovirus-associated. Accurate HLA-A and HLA-B prediction from TCR beta sequences was reported for most subjects. Presence/absence analyses assumed roughly uniform sequencing depth across donors, which may not hold.

It was with 60 Vbeta and 13 Jbeta primers that the PCR ran. This table comes from immunoSEQ multiplex PCR, and its TCRdb copy is limited to in-frame clones, with some not included. The data show over 150,000 clones, around 79% seen once. The CDR3 sequence is 19 residues long. From germline, CDR1 is MNHEY and CDR2 SMNVEV (reference sequence). J gave up 0 bases and V 6 bases, and 14 bases lay outside the gene matches. The sequence came from a girl between 10 and 17 years old in good health and CMV-seropositive. The sequencing input was PBMCs. This rearrangement joins TRBV27 to TRBJ2-2; 9 bases align to TRBD2. CDR3 bases: TGTGCCAGCAGCGCCGGGACTAGCATACCCTCCGCGAACACCGGGGAGCTGTTTTTT. Translation gives CASSAGTSIPSANTGELFF.